The clone carrying this T cell receptor beta chain appeared many times. No antigen is known for it. This sample was taken from a study of post-analysis software for immune sequencing data. Study-wide background: As for disease course, relapsing-remitting, secondary progressive and progressive-relapsing multiple sclerosis were all included. Study-wide points: About 5 TRBV segments (TRBV5-6, TRBV5-1 and TRBV20-1 among them) occurred more frequently in patients than in controls.

Prepared libraries of TCR beta cDNA carried unique molecular identifiers. Yield was 450,000 to 650,000 cDNA molecules from roughly 1 to 10 million T cells. MiXCR, applied by TCRdb to the PCR reads, yields one record per CDR3 protein. The sample lists approximately 150,000 distinct CDR3 sequences, roughly 31% occurring once. CDR3 length: 11 residues. V lost 6 bases and J lost 5, with 7 bases in between. The receptor's source is a girl aged 10 to 17 with multiple sclerosis. This chain joins TRBV12-3 or TRBV12-4 and TRBJ2-5; D is undetermined. Sequenced input: blood. The CDR3: CASRDRETQYF. In nucleotides, the CDR3 is TGTGCCAGCAGGGATCGGGAGACCCAGTACTTC.